This T cell receptor (beta chain) originates from a study of cytomegalovirus exposure and HLA in healthy donors. Across the whole study: Out of roughly 170 million T cells, an earlier analysis found fewer than 140 million unique TCR beta sequences in total. About 85 million unique TCRs from HLA-typed donors were held in an early release of data.

Whole-study findings and limits: Most CMV-associated TCR beta chains were later found to appear HLA-restricted.

A note on this clone: Its specificity is unknown.

CDR1 SGHAT and CDR2 FQNNGV come from the germline V gene. The CDR3 length is 14 residues. V lost 3 bases and J lost 1, with 9 bases in between. Vbeta (60) and Jbeta (13) primers were used in the PCR. TCRdb's copy holds only in-frame clones and misses some; the assay was immunoSEQ multiplex PCR. The repertoire holds tens of thousands of clones, with about two thirds as singletons. The TCR sequence derives from a man aged 30 to 45 in good health and CMV-seropositive. The chain carries TRBV11-2 and TRBJ1-1; possibly TRBD1 for D (6 bases). The sample comprised PBMCs. CDR3 protein: CASSFGGPNTEAFF. DNA for the CDR3: TGTGCCAGCAGCTTCGGGGGGCCGAACACTGAAGCTTTCTTT. Based on the CDR3 plus reference TRBV11-2 and TRBJ1-1, the full variable domain is EAGVAQSPRYKIIEKRQSVAFWCNPISGHATLYWYQQILGQGPKLLIQFQNNGVVDDSQLPKDRFSAERLKGVDSTLKIQPAKLEDSAVYLCASSFGGPNTEAFFGQGTRLTVV.